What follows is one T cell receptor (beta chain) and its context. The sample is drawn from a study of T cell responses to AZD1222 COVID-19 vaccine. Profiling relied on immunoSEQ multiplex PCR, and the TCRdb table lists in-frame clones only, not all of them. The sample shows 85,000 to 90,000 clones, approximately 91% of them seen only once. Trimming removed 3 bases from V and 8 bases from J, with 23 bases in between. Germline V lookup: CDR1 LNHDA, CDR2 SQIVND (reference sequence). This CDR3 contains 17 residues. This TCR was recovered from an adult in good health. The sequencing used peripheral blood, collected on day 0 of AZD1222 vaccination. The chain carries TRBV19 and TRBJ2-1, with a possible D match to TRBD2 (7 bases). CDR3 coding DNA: TGTGCCAGTAGTATCTCTTTCTTCGCGGTAGGGGGGGATGAGCAGTTCTTC. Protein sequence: CASSISFFAVGGDEQFF.